The 9 T cell receptor beta chains reported below all come from one sample, sequenced in a study of CD8 T cells in ankylosing spondylitis. Broader study findings: What appeared characteristic of ankylosing spondylitis blood was a TCR beta motif of under 10 highly homologous variants.

From the 5' RACE reads, TCRdb called clonotypes with MiXCR, one entry per CDR3 protein. The sample consists of about 210,000 distinct CDR3 sequences, approximately 7.3% of them appearing once. Antigens of these TCRs are unknown. Sequenced: blood, either unsorted or a sorted T cell fraction (not recorded which). All receptors come from a male donor with ankylosing spondylitis.

Many counts were recorded for this clonotype. V gene TRBV5-1 combines with J gene TRBJ2-7, with 7 bases aligning to TRBD1. This CDR3 comprises 15 residues. Germline V gene sequence: CDR1 SGHRS, CDR2 YFSETQ. V gave up 0 bases and J gave up 5 bases; unmatched junction bases: 8. In DNA form, the CDR3 reads TGCGCCAGCAGCTTGGAGAAAGGGACAGCCGACGAGCAGTACTTC. This gives the protein CASSLEKGTADEQYF. Complete variable domain (other parts from reference TRBV5-1 and TRBJ2-7): KAGVTQTPRYLIKTRGQQVTLSCSPISGHRSVSWYQQTPGQGLQFLFEYFSETQRNKGNFPGRFSGRQFSNSRSEMNVSTLELGDSALYLCASSLEKGTADEQYFGPGTRLTVT.

The sample holds a few counts of this clonotype. The chain employs TRBV23-1 and TRBJ1-5; D may be TRBD1 (6 bases). TRBV23-1 is assigned to the ORF class and has an uncertain function. This CDR3 has 18 residues. V lost 0 bases to trimming and J lost 2 bases, with 17 bases between them. CDR3 sequence: CASSQSNREEGGNQPQHF. For the CDR3, the DNA is TGCGCCAGCAGTCAATCTAACAGGGAAGAGGGTGGCAATCAGCCCCAGCATTTT.

In the case of this clonotype: Since the CDR3 does not end with the conserved phenylalanine or tryptophan, this likely comes from a read error. This chain links TRBV6-1 with TRBJ1-5; no clear D gene. V was trimmed by 2 bases and J by 0 bases, leaving 8 bases between them. The CDR3 is 15 amino acids. Germline CDR1 is MNHNS and CDR2 is SASEGT. The CDR3 sequence is CASSERSYSNQPQHL. DNA for the CDR3: TGTGCCAGCAGTGAACGGAGCTATAGCAATCAGCCCCAGCATCTT.

This clonotype was picked up many times. The V call is TRBV6-2 or TRBV6-3, the J call TRBJ2-7; D gene uncertain. The V end was cut by 5 bases, the J end by 3 bases, with 5 bases between. Looked up from germline, CDR1 is MNHEY and CDR2 is SVGEGT. There are 11 residues in the CDR3. In DNA form, the CDR3 reads TGTGCCAGCAGTAATTTCTACGAGCAGTACTTC. It translates to CASSNFYEQYF.

This clonotype was counted ten times or more. The chain has TRBV7-9 and TRBJ1-2, with TRBD1 matching over 9 bases. CDR1 SEHNR and CDR2 FQNEAQ come from the germline V gene (reference sequence). This CDR3 is 14 amino acids long. V gave up 5 bases and J gave up 8 bases; unmatched junction bases: 9. The CDR3 sequence is CASSQDRGKRGYTF. In DNA form, the CDR3 reads TGTGCCAGCAGCCAGGACAGGGGAAAAAGGGGCTACACCTTC. The full variable domain, in which reference TRBV7-9 and TRBJ1-2 provide the parts outside the CDR3, is DTGVSQNPRHKITKRGQNVTFRCDPISEHNRLYWYRQTLGQGPEFLTYFQNEAQLEKSRLLSDRFSAERPKGSFSTLEIQRTEQGDSAMYLCASSQDRGKRGYTFGSGTRLTVV.

This clonotype was detected only a few times. This sequence joins TRBV7-8 and TRBJ1-6; no clear D. Germline CDR1 and CDR2: SGHVS and FQNEAQ. The CDR3 sequence is 17 residues long. Trimming cost V 0 bases and J 6 bases, with 15 bases left between them. The DNA for the CDR3 is TGTGCCAGCAGCTTAGCGATTGATCCCCTCCCTAATTCACCCCTCCACTTT. Translated: CASSLAIDPLPNSPLHF.

This chain joins TRBV5-1 and TRBJ1-1; 7 bases align to TRBD1. CDR1 and CDR2 (germline): SGHRS, YFSETQ. The V and J ends lost 2 bases and 7 bases, in that order; junction bases with no gene match: 8. CDR3 length equals 14 residues. Here the CDR3 DNA reads TGCGCCAGCAGCTTACGGCAGGGGGATAGTGAAGCTTTCTTT. Translated: CASSLRQGDSEAFF. Full variable domain (outside the CDR3, taken from reference TRBV5-1 and TRBJ1-1): KAGVTQTPRYLIKTRGQQVTLSCSPISGHRSVSWYQQTPGQGLQFLFEYFSETQRNKGNFPGRFSGRQFSNSRSEMNVSTLELGDSALYLCASSLRQGDSEAFFGQGTRLTVV.

This clonotype has only a few counts. The chain carries TRBV9 and TRBJ2-3; D is unclear. Trimming removed 4 bases from V and 2 bases from J, with 17 bases in between. Per germline, CDR1 SGDLS and CDR2 YYNGEE. The CDR3 totals 16 residues. The CDR3 is CASSIGILPSTDTQYF. The CDR3 nucleotides read TGTGCCAGCAGCATCGGAATACTACCGTCCACAGATACGCAGTATTTT. Full variable domain (rest looked up from reference TRBV9 and TRBJ2-3): DSGVTQTPKHLITATGQRVTLRCSPRSGDLSVYWYQQSLDQGLQFLIQYYNGEERAKGNILERFSAQQFPDLHSELNLSSLELGDSALYFCASSIGILPSTDTQYFGPGTRLTVL.

This clonotype was recorded at least ten times. This chain uses TRBV5-1 with TRBJ2-3, with D possibly being TRBD1 or TRBD2 (6 bases each). Trimming cost V 6 bases and J 6 bases, with 26 bases left between them. CDR3 length: 17 amino acids. Per germline, CDR1 SGHRS and CDR2 YFSETQ. CDR3 sequence: CASTPWIGGGSKDTQYF. The CDR3 region has the DNA TGCGCCAGCACCCCTTGGATTGGAGGGGGGTCGAAGGATACGCAGTATTTT.